The entry below gives a single TCR beta chain sequence along with its context. Its specificity is not known. Germline lookup yields CDR1 SEHNR and CDR2 FQNEAQ (reference sequence). V lost 0 bases to trimming and J lost 8 bases; unmatched junction nucleotides: 9. The CDR3 length is 16 residues. Only in-frame clones appear in the TCRdb table, and some are missing; sequencing was by immunoSEQ multiplex PCR. The profile shows about 26,000 clones, roughly 90% of them singletons. The data belong to a study of T cells in localized non-small cell lung cancer. The study's findings and limits: Sequencing was limited to one tumor region, leaving the possibility of heterogeneity open. Adjacent lung tissue had a median around 50 of the top 100 clones found in the tumor. Uninvolved adjacent lung had more T cell clonality than any other tissue, topping tumor. Elevated blood T cell density was associated with longer overall survival.

This receptor was taken from an older female donor with stage II squamous cell lung carcinoma. This rearrangement joins TRBV7-9 to TRBJ2-1, with 8 bases fitting TRBD2. Material: peripheral blood, obtained before any cancer treatment. In nucleotides, the CDR3 is TGTGCCAGCAGCTTAGCGCCTTCGGGACTAGTAGATGAGCAGTTCTTC. Residues: CASSLAPSGLVDEQFF.